The following is a T cell receptor (beta chain) sequence with its context. The V segment lost 6 bases and the J segment 6 bases; nucleotides outside the gene matches: 9. CDR3 length equals 14 residues. Germline CDR1 SNHLY, CDR2 FYNNEI. This sample stems from a study of blood T cell repertoires in COVID-19. Here immunoSEQ multiplex PCR was the method, and the copy in TCRdb shows in-frame clones only, minus some. The sample carries over 350,000 clones, just over 85% recorded once. V gene TRBV2 combines with J gene TRBJ1-2; 8 bases match TRBD1. The receptor comes from a woman younger than 45 with active or convalescent COVID-19. Sequenced input: peripheral blood. CDR3 nucleotides: TGTGCCAGCAGCACCAACAGGGGGGAAAATGGCTACACCTTC. Translated, it gives CASSTNRGENGYTF.